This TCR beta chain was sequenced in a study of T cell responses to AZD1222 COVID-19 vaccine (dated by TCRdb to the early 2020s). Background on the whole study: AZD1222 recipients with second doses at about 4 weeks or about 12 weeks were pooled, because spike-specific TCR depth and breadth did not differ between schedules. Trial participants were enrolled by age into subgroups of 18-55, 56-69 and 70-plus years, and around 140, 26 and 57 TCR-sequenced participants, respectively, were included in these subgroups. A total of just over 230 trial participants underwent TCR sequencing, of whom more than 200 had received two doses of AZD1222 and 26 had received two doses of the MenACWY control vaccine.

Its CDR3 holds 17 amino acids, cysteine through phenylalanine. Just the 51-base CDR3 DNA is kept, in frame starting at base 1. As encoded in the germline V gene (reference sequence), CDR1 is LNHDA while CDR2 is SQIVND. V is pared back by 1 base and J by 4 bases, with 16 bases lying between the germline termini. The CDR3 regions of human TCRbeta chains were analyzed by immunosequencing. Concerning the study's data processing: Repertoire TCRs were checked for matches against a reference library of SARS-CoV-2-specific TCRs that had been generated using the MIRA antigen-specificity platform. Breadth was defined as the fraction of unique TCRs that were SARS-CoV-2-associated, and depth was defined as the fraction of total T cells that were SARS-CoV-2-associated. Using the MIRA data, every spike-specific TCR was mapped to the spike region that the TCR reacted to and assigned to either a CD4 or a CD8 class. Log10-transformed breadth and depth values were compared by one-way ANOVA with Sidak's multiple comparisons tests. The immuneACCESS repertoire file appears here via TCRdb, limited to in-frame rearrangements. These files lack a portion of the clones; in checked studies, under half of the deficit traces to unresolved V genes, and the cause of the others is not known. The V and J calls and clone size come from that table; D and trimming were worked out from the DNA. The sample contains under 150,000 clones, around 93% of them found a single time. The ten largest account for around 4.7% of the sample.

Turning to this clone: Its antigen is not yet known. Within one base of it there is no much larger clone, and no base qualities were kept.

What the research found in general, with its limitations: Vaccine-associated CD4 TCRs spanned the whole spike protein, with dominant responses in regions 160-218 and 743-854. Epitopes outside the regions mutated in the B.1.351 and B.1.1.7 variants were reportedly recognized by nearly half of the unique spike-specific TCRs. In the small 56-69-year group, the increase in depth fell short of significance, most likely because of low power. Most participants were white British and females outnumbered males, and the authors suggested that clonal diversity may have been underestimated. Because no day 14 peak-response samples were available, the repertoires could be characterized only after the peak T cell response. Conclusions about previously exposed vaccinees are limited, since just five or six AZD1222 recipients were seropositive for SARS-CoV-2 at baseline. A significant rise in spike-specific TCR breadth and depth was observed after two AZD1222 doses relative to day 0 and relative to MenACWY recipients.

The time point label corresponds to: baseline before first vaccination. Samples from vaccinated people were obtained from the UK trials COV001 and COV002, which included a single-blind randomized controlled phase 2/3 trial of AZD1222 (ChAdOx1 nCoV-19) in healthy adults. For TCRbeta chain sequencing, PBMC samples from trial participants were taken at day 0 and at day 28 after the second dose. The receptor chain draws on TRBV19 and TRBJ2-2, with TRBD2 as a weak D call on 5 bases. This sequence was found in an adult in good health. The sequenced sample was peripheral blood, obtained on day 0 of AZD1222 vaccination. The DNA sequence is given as TGTGCCAGTAGTATAGCAAGGGCCGGGGTGGGCACCGGGGAGCTGTTTTTT. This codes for CASSIARAGVGTGELFF.